A selection of T cell receptor beta chains follows, all from one sample in a study of cytomegalovirus exposure and HLA in healthy donors. Using immunoSEQ multiplex PCR, the repertoire was profiled, and TCRdb retains in-frame clones only, with some absent. Among about 170,000 clones listed, 71% were seen once. The sequenced sample was PBMCs. These receptor sequences come from a girl between 5 and 17 years old in good health and CMV-seronegative. Each CDR3 is given with its conserved first and last residue. The D gene is left open where the match is weak. Only some rows state a clone size, as once, few, many or a class for expanded clones.

V,D,size,J,DNA,CDR3
TRBV7-3,TRBD1,.,TRBJ1-1,TGTGCCAGCAGCTTAACTGGACAGGAGAACACTGAAGCTTTCTTT,CASSLTGQENTEAFF
TRBV7-8,TRBD2,.,TRBJ2-5,TGTGCCAGCAGCCCCCGCGGGAGTTCGGGGGGGACCCAGTACTTC,CASSPRGSSGGTQYF
TRBV29-1,.,.,TRBJ2-5,TGCAGCGTTGAGTTAAACTGGACAAACTCCTACCAAGAGACCCAGTACTTC,CSVELNWTNSYQETQYF
TRBV7-3,TRBD1,.,TRBJ1-2,TGTGCCAGCAGCTCCGGACAGGGCTTGGGCTACACCTTC,CASSSGQGLGYTF
TRBV25-1,.,.,TRBJ1-1,TGTGCCAGCAGTGACTCAGGACTCGTAACTGAAGCTTTCTTT,CASSDSGLVTEAFF
TRBV27,TRBD1,.,TRBJ1-1,TGTGCCAGCAGTTTAAGGACAGGGGGAGGAGCTTTCTTT,CASSLRTGGGAFF
TRBV19,.,.,TRBJ1-4,TGTGCCAGTGGACAAACAACTAATGAAAAACTGTTTTTT,CASGQTTNEKLFF
TRBV20-1,TRBD1,.,TRBJ1-2,TGCAGTGCTAGAGGACAGGGAATGAGTTTCTTC,CSARGQGMSFF
TRBV7-2,.,.,TRBJ2-7,TGTGCCAGCACCTCGGACAGTGGGTTTGGCGAGCAGTACTTC,CASTSDSGFGEQYF
TRBV2,.,.,TRBJ2-7,TGTGCCACGAGCGGTAACTCCTACGAGCAGTACTTC,CATSGNSYEQYF
TRBV5-1,TRBD2,.,TRBJ2-5,TGCGCCAGCAGCTTGGCCCAGCGGGGGGGGGAGACCCAGTACTTC,CASSLAQRGGETQYF
TRBV9,.,few,TRBJ1-4,TGTGCCAGCAGCGTAGGGCCAGGCGCTTGGTCTGCTAATGAAAAACTGTTTTTT,CASSVGPGAWSANEKLFF
TRBV7-9,TRBD1,.,TRBJ1-4,TGTGCCAGCAGAAAAGACAGGGGTTCGGGTGAAAAACTGTTTTTT,CASRKDRGSGEKLFF
TRBV27,.,.,TRBJ1-2,TGTGCCAGCAGTCCGAGGGTAGTTGGCTATGGCTACACCTTC,CASSPRVVGYGYTF
TRBV5-1,TRBD1,few,TRBJ1-5,TGCGCCAGCAGCAGGACAGGGGGCAGCAATCAGCCCCAGCATTTT,CASSRTGGSNQPQHF
TRBV6-5,.,.,TRBJ1-1,TGTGCCAGCAGTTATAGGGGCCTGAACACTGAAGCTTTCTTT,CASSYRGLNTEAFF
TRBV9,TRBD1,once,TRBJ1-2,TGTGCCAGCAGCTTCGACAGGGGCTTTAACTGGCTGATCTATGGCTACACCTTC,CASSFDRGFNWLIYGYTF
TRBV6-6,TRBD2,once,TRBJ2-5,TGTGCCAGCAGTTACTCGAGCGGGACGGAGACCCAGTACTTC,CASSYSSGTETQYF
TRBV5-1,.,.,TRBJ1-1,TGCGCCAGCAGCTTGGGTCCTACGAACACTGAAGCTTTCTTT,CASSLGPTNTEAFF